The 11 T cell receptor beta chains below were found in one sample sequenced in a study of blood T cell repertoires in COVID-19. Assay used: immunoSEQ multiplex PCR; TCRdb lists only in-frame clones, some missing. The table shows over 350,000 clones, with more than 75% occurring only once. Sequenced input: PBMCs or T cells enriched from blood (not recorded which). These TCRs come from a woman in her thirties with acute COVID-19.

This chain links TRBV7-2 with TRBJ1-1; 9 positions match TRBD1. CDR1 is SGHTA, CDR2 FQGNSA, per germline. The CDR3 covers 15 residues. J gave up 10 bases and V 5 bases, and 14 bases lay outside the gene matches. The CDR3, as DNA: TGTGCCAGCAGCCCCCTGACGGACAGGGGACAATCAGCTTTCTTT. Translation gives CASSPLTDRGQSAFF.

The rearrangement uses TRBV19 and TRBJ1-4, with D perhaps matching TRBD1 (5 bases). In germline, CDR1 is LNHDA, CDR2 SQIVND (reference sequence). CDR3 length equals 14 residues. V was shortened by 1 base and J by 10 bases, with 13 bases between the two germline ends. The CDR3: CASSIGTSVRKLFF. The DNA of the CDR3 is TGTGCCAGTAGTATAGGGACATCGGTACGAAAACTGTTTTTT. The full variable domain, in which reference TRBV19 and TRBJ1-4 provide the parts outside the CDR3, is DGGITQSPKYLFRKEGQNVTLSCEQNLNHDAMYWYRQDPGQGLRLIYYSQIVNDFQKGDIAEGYSVSREKKESFPLTVTSAQKNPTAFYLCASSIGTSVRKLFFGSGTQLSVL.

The chain joins TRBV5-8 to TRBJ2-1; D is perhaps TRBD2 (6 bases). CDR3 size: 16 residues. Germline CDR1 is SGHTS and CDR2 is YDEGEE. With 1 base removed from V and 7 bases from J, the gap between germline ends came to 18 bases. The CDR3 reads CASSLPEAGRANEQFF. The DNA for the CDR3 is TGTGCCAGCAGCTTGCCCGAAGCGGGCCGGGCGAATGAGCAGTTCTTC.

This chain uses TRBV5-6 with TRBJ1-2, with D uncertain. The CDR3 sequence is 15 residues long. V was shortened by 0 bases and J by 0 bases, with 9 bases between the two germline ends. Germline-derived CDR1 and CDR2 are SGHDT and YYEEEE. For the CDR3, the DNA is TGTGCCAGCAGCTTGGGCCGACTCGCTAACTATGGCTACACCTTC. Amino acid sequence: CASSLGRLANYGYTF.

The J gene is TRBJ2-2, the V gene TRBV10-3; TRBD1 aligns across 10 bases. V shed 10 bases, J shed 6 bases, and the junction held 11 bases outside the gene matches. The CDR3 totals 15 residues. Germline V gives CDR1 ENHRY, CDR2 SYGVKD. The CDR3 DNA sequence: TGTGCCACCCTACCCGCCGGACAGGGGGCCGGGGAGCTGTTTTTT. It encodes CATLPAGQGAGELFF.

The rearrangement joins TRBV10-3 to TRBJ1-2; 11 bases are a match to TRBD1. V trimming: 3 bases; J trimming: 7 bases; junction bases outside the gene matches: 7. The CDR3 consists of 15 residues. Germline values: CDR1 ENHRY, CDR2 SYGVKD. CDR3 in amino acids: CAISDGTGGTLGYTF. CDR3 bases: TGTGCCATCAGTGACGGGACAGGGGGGACCCTTGGCTACACCTTC.

The chain has TRBV6-5 and TRBJ1-6; 7 bases are a match to TRBD1. V dropped 5 bases and J dropped 7; count of bases not matched to a gene: 8. Germline values: CDR1 MNHEY, CDR2 SVGAGI. This CDR3 region has 15 residues. In nucleotides, the CDR3 is TGTGCCAGCAGTCCAGAGACAGGGAGAAATTCACCCCTCCACTTT. This sequence encodes CASSPETGRNSPLHF.

The rearrangement links TRBV4-1 to TRBJ2-3; 11 bases fit TRBD2. The CDR3 sequence is 17 residues long. CDR1 and CDR2 (germline): MGHRA, YSYEKL. Losses at the gene ends were 5 bases for V and 0 bases for J; bases not matched to a gene: 7. CDR3 sequence reads: CASSFRLAGSSTDTQYF. The DNA of the CDR3 is TGCGCCAGCAGCTTCCGACTAGCGGGGAGTAGCACAGATACGCAGTATTTT.

This rearrangement joins TRBV28 to TRBJ1-5; perhaps TRBD1 as D (5 bases). V lost 3 bases and J lost 2, with 11 bases in between. The CDR3 extends over 15 amino acids. The germline CDR1 and CDR2 sequences are MDHEN and SYDVKM. CDR3 bases: TGTGCCAGCAGTTTCGCGGGGGACGGCAATCAGCCCCAGCATTTT. This codes for CASSFAGDGNQPQHF.

CDR3 in DNA: TGTGCCAGCAGTTACTCTTCGTCGGTCGGGACAGGGTTAAATTCACCCCTCCACTTT. Amino acids: CASSYSSSVGTGLNSPLHF. This chain joins TRBV6-2 or TRBV6-3 and TRBJ1-6; TRBD1 agrees at 9 bases. Germline V gives CDR1 MNHEY, CDR2 SVGEGT. Trimming at V came to 0 bases and at J to 7 bases, leaving 13 bases not matched to a gene. The CDR3 extends over 19 amino acids.

This rearrangement joins TRBV25-1 to TRBJ2-3; a weak D match, TRBD1 (6 bases). CDR1 MGHDK and CDR2 SYGVNS come from the germline V gene. Trimming removed 7 bases at V and 0 bases at J, with 11 bases between. The CDR3 has 14 amino acids. The CDR3 loop reads CASTGGSSTDTQYF. The CDR3 DNA is TGTGCCAGCACTGGGGGCAGTAGCACAGATACGCAGTATTTT.